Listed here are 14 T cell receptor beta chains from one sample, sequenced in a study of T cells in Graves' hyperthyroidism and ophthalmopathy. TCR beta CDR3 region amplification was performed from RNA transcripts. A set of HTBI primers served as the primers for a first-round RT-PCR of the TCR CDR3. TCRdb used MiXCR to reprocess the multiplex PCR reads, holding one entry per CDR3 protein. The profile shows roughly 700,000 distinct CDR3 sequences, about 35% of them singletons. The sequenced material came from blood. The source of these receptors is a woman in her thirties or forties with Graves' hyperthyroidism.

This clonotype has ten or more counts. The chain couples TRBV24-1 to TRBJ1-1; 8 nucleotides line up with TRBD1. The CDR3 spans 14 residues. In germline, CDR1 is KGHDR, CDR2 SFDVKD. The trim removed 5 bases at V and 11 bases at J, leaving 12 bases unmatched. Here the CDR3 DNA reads TGTGCCACCAGTGCCCCGGGACAGGCGCCTGGGGCTTTCTTT. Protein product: CATSAPGQAPGAFF.

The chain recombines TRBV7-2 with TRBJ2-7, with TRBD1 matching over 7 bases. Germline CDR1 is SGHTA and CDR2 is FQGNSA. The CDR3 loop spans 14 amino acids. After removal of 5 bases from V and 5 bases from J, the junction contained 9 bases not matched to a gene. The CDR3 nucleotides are TGTGCCAGCAGCCTTCACCAGGGGGTCGACGAGCAGTACTTC. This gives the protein CASSLHQGVDEQYF. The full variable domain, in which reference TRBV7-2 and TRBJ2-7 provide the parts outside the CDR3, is GAGVSQSPSNKVTEKGKDVELRCDPISGHTALYWYRQSLGQGLEFLIYFQGNSAPDKSGLPSDRFSAERTGGSVSTLTIQRTQQEDSAVYLCASSLHQGVDEQYFGPGTRLTVT.

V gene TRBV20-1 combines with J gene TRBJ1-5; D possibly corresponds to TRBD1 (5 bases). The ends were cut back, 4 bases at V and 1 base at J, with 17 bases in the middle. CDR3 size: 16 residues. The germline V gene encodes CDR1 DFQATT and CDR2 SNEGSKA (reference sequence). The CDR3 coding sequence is TGCAGTGCTATGGGGCTAGGTGTTGCCAGCAATCAGCCCCAGCATTTT. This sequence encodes CSAMGLGVASNQPQHF.

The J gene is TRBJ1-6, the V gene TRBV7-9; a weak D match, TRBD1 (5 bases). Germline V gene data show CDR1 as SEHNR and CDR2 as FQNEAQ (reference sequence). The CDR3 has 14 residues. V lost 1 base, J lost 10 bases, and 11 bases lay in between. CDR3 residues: CASSLDLDRSPLHF. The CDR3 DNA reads TGTGCCAGCAGCTTAGACTTAGACAGATCACCCCTCCACTTT.

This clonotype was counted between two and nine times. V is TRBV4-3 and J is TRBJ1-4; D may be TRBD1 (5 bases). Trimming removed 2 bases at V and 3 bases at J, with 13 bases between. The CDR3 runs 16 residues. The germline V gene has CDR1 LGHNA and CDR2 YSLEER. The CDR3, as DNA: TGCGCCAGCAGCCAATCGCCGGGACGGGCTAATGAAAAACTGTTTTTT. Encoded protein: CASSQSPGRANEKLFF.

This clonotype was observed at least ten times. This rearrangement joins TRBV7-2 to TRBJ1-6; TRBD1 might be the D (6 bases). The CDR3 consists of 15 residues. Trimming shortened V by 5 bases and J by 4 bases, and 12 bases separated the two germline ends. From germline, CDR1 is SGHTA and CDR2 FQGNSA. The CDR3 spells CASSEQQGYNSPLHF. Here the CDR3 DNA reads TGTGCCAGCAGCGAACAACAGGGATATAATTCACCCCTCCACTTT.

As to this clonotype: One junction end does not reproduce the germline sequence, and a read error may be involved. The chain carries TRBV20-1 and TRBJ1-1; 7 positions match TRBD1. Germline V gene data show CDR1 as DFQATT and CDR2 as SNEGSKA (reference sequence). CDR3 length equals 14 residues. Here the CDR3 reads CSARGQGLNTKAFF. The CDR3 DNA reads TGCAGTGCTAGAGGACAGGGACTAAACACTAAAGCTTTCTTT.

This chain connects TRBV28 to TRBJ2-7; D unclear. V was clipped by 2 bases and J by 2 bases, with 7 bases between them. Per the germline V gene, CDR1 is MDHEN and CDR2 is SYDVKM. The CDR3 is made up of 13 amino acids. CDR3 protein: CASSLLRAYEQYF. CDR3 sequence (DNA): TGTGCCAGCAGTTTACTGAGAGCCTACGAGCAGTACTTC.

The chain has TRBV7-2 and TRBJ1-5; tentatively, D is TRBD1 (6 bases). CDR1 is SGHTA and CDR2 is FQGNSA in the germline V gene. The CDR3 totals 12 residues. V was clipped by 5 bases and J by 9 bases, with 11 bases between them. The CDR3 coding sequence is TGTGCCAGCAGCGCAGGGGTTGGGCCCCAGCATTTT. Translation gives CASSAGVGPQHF.

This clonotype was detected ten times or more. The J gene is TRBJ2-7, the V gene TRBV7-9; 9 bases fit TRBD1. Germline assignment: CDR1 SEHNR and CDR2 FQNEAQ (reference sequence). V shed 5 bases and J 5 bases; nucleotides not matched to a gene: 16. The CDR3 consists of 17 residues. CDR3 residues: CASSGDTGTGNTHEQYF. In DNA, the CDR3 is TGTGCCAGCAGCGGCGATACCGGGACAGGGAATACCCACGAGCAGTACTTC.

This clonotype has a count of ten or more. The CDR3 DNA sequence: TGTGCCAGCAGCGAAGGACGTTCGAATTCACCCCTCCACTTT. This sequence encodes CASSEGRSNSPLHF. V gene TRBV9 combines with J gene TRBJ1-6; no firm D call. Trimming pared 3 bases from V and 7 bases from J, leaving 11 bases between. CDR3 length: 14 residues. CDR1 and CDR2 from the germline V gene are SGDLS and YYNGEE. The variable domain in full, completed from reference TRBV9 and TRBJ1-6, reads DSGVTQTPKHLITATGQRVTLRCSPRSGDLSVYWYQQSLDQGLQFLIQYYNGEERAKGNILERFSAQQFPDLHSELNLSSLELGDSALYFCASSEGRSNSPLHFGNGTRLTVT.

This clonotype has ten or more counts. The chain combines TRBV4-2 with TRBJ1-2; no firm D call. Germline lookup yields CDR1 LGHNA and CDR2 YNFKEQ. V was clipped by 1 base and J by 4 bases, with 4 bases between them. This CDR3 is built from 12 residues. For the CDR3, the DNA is TGTGCCAGCAGCCAAGCTCCCTATGGCTACACCTTC. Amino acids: CASSQAPYGYTF.

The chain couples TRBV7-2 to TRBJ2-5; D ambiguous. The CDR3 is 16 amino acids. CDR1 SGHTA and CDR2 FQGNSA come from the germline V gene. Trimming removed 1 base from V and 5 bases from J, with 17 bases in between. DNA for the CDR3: TGTGCCAGCAGCTTAGGCTCCACCCTACCCGCCGAGACCCAGTACTTC. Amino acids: CASSLGSTLPAETQYF.

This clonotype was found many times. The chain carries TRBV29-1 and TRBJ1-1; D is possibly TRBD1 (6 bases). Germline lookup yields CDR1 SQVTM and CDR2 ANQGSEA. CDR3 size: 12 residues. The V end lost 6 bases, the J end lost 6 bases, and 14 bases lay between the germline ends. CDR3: CSVGQDGPEAFF. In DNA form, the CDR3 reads TGCAGCGTGGGACAAGACGGACCTGAAGCTTTCTTT.